A single sample gave rise to the 19 T cell receptor beta chains below, sequenced in a study of T cells in Graves' hyperthyroidism and ophthalmopathy. Amplified TCR beta CDR3 regions came from RNA transcripts. A set of HTBI primers served as the primers for a first-round RT-PCR of the TCR CDR3. TCRdb fed the multiplex PCR reads into MiXCR, producing one record per CDR3 protein. The sample shows some 500,000 distinct CDR3 sequences, 15% to 20% of them seen only once. The sequenced material came from blood. The source is a woman in her 30s with Graves' ophthalmopathy.

This clonotype appeared many times. The V gene is TRBV27, the J gene TRBJ2-3, with 12 bases that match TRBD2. The J segment lost 0 bases and the V segment lost 3 bases, leaving 10 bases of the junction unmatched. Germline V lookup: CDR1 MNHEY, CDR2 SMNVEV (reference sequence). This CDR3 has 19 residues. In DNA, the CDR3 is TGTGCCAGCAGTTTCCGGCTAGCGGGGGGGGGGAATAGCACAGATACGCAGTATTTT. Its translation is CASSFRLAGGGNSTDTQYF.

Ten or more counts support this clonotype. CDR3 coding DNA: TGTGCCAGCAGCAAACGGACAGGGGGCTGGGAGCAGTTCTTC. This sequence encodes CASSKRTGGWEQFF. The gene calls are TRBV11-2 and TRBJ2-1; 11 bases line up with TRBD1. The CDR3 loop spans 14 amino acids. After removal of 5 bases from V and 10 bases from J, the junction contained 7 bases not matched to a gene. Germline CDR1 reads SGHAT; CDR2 reads FQNNGV.

The rearrangement joins TRBV14 to TRBJ2-7, with 8 nucleotides matching TRBD1. The junction had 11 bases not matched to a gene; V was cut back by 3 bases and J by 4 bases. Germline-derived CDR1 and CDR2 are SGHDN and FVKESK. The CDR3 extends over 16 amino acids. CDR3 sequence (DNA): TGTGCCAGCAGCCATCTCGGGGAGACAGGGGCGTACGAGCAGTACTTC. Translation: CASSHLGETGAYEQYF.

The V and J genes are TRBV7-2 and TRBJ1-1; tentatively, D is TRBD1 (6 bases). The CDR3 loop spans 16 amino acids. Trimming took 1 base from V and 4 from J, leaving 16 bases between them. Germline V lookup: CDR1 SGHTA, CDR2 FQGNSA. The CDR3 DNA is TGTGCCAGCAGCTTAGGGGGGGCGGGAGGGGGCACTGAAGCTTTCTTT. Its protein product is CASSLGGAGGGTEAFF.

This clonotype was detected only a few times. The rearrangement uses TRBV6-5 and TRBJ1-6; the match to TRBD1 covers 10 bases. Germline trimming cut 2 bases from V and 7 bases from J; bases unmatched to any gene: 11. The CDR3 is 18 amino acids. Germline V gene data show CDR1 as MNHEY and CDR2 as SVGAGI. The CDR3 here is CASSYLGTGANRNSPLHF. The CDR3 DNA follows: TGTGCCAGCAGTTACCTCGGGACAGGGGCGAACAGGAATTCACCCCTCCACTTT.

This clonotype was detected many times. The V call is TRBV20-1, the J call TRBJ2-1, with 7 bases that match TRBD2. CDR1 is DFQATT, CDR2 SNEGSKA, per germline (reference sequence). With 0 bases clipped from V and 0 bases from J, the junction kept 11 bases outside the gene matches. The CDR3 extends over 18 amino acids. The CDR3 here is CSAREVIAGKSSYNEQFF. Written as DNA, the CDR3 is TGCAGTGCTAGAGAGGTGATAGCGGGTAAGAGCTCCTACAATGAGCAGTTCTTC.

The V and J genes are TRBV29-1 and TRBJ2-1; weak D call: TRBD1 (6 bases). The germline V gene has CDR1 SQVTM and CDR2 ANQGSEA. The length of the CDR3 is 13 residues. V lost 7 bases, J lost 6 bases, and 16 bases lay in between. The CDR3 DNA reads TGCAGCGCCACAGGGTTCCGGGCCAATGAGCAGTTCTTC. Residues: CSATGFRANEQFF.

With regard to this clonotype: A much larger clone lies a single base off, so this may be a read error. This rearrangement joins TRBV5-6 to TRBJ1-2, with 7 bases identical to TRBD1. V gave up 7 bases and J gave up 4 bases; unmatched junction bases: 13. Germline CDR1 is SGHDT and CDR2 is YYEEEE. This CDR3 is built from 15 residues. The CDR3: CASRPSLGTVYGYTF. CDR3 sequence (DNA): TGTGCCAGCCGCCCAAGCCTCGGGACAGTCTATGGCTACACCTTC.

CDR3 loop: CASSEQGTAGRYGYTF. The CDR3 nucleotides read TGTGCCAGCAGTGAACAAGGGACGGCAGGTCGCTATGGCTACACCTTC. The chain recombines TRBV25-1 with TRBJ1-2; tentative D call: TRBD1 (5 bases). The germline CDR1 and CDR2 sequences are MGHDK and SYGVNS. The ends were cut back, 2 bases at V and 4 bases at J, with 17 bases in the middle. This CDR3 has 16 residues.

In this sample, this clonotype turned up once. The J gene is TRBJ1-4, the V gene TRBV27, with a weak D call TRBD1 (5 bases). The CDR3 is 14 amino acids. Trimming left V 2 bases short and J 6 bases short, with 10 bases between. Germline CDR1 reads MNHEY; CDR2 reads SMNVEV (reference sequence). CDR3 sequence reads: CASSLSWGDEKLFF. In nucleotides, the CDR3 is TGTGCCAGCAGTTTAAGTTGGGGGGATGAAAAACTGTTTTTT. Filled out from reference TRBV27 and TRBJ1-4, the complete variable domain reads EAQVTQNPRYLITVTGKKLTVTCSQNMNHEYMSWYRQDPGLGLRQIYYSMNVEVTDKGDVPEGYKVSRKEKRNFPLILESPSPNQTSLYFCASSLSWGDEKLFFGSGTQLSVL.

The chain couples TRBV10-2 to TRBJ1-1, with a weak D call TRBD1 (6 bases). V lost 2 bases, J lost 5 bases, and 15 bases lay in between. CDR1 is WSHSY and CDR2 is SAAADI in the germline V gene. This CDR3 is built from 15 residues. CDR3 DNA: TGCGCCAGCAGTGAGGGGCAAGGGGGGAGGACTGAAGCTTTCTTT. As protein: CASSEGQGGRTEAFF.

In this sample, this clonotype turned up many times. The chain combines TRBV12-3 or TRBV12-4 with TRBJ2-3; possibly TRBD1 for D (8 bases). This CDR3 contains 14 residues. The V end lost 3 bases, the J end lost 6 bases, and 13 bases lay between the germline ends. The CDR3 DNA reads as TGTGCCAGCAGTTTGGAACAGGGGGGGGATACGCAGTATTTT. Residues: CASSLEQGGDTQYF.

This clonotype showed up many times. A junction end diverges from the germline sequence, so it may reflect a read error. The chain carries TRBV11-3 and TRBJ2-2; D is ambiguous. The CDR3 runs to 14 residues. Per the germline V gene, CDR1 is SGHNT and CDR2 is YENEEA. The CDR3 DNA follows: TGTGCCAGCAGCCTAGACACTTTCACCGGGGAGCTGTTTTTT. Its protein is CASSLDTFTGELFF.

There are many counts of this clonotype. The gene calls are TRBV18 and TRBJ1-2; TRBD1 is a possible D gene (6 bases). The CDR3 totals 13 residues. V lost 1 base and J lost 6, with 9 bases in between. CDR1 and CDR2 from the germline V gene are KGHSH and LQKENI. This CDR3 reads CASSPRRGDGYTF. CDR3 nucleotide sequence: TGTGCCAGCTCACCACGCAGGGGCGATGGCTACACCTTC.

This chain links TRBV15 with TRBJ2-1; 7 bases are shared with TRBD2. The CDR3 loop spans 14 amino acids. With V trimmed by 2 bases and J by 9 bases, 7 bases remained unmatched. Germline CDR1 LNHNV, CDR2 YYDKDF (reference sequence). CDR3 protein: CATSRWEGGPEQFF. The DNA for the CDR3 is TGTGCCACCAGCAGATGGGAGGGAGGGCCTGAGCAGTTCTTC.

This clonotype was found a few times. The V and J genes are TRBV4-3 and TRBJ2-3; no firm D call. CDR1 is LGHNA and CDR2 is YSLEER in the germline V gene. The germline V and J ends were trimmed by 0 bases and 4 bases, with 5 bases remaining between them. The CDR3 sequence is 13 residues long. The CDR3 nucleotides read TGCGCCAGCAGCCAAGAGAGTTCAGATACGCAGTATTTT. Translation: CASSQESSDTQYF.

There are a few counts of this clonotype. The rearrangement uses TRBV24-1 and TRBJ2-7; TRBD1 might be the D (5 bases). The CDR3 is 15 residues long. The germline CDR1 and CDR2 sequences are KGHDR and SFDVKD. V shed 3 bases and J shed 2 bases, with 13 bases lying between them. CDR3 protein: CATSDRSAGTYEQYF. CDR3 nucleotide sequence: TGTGCCACCAGTGATAGGTCGGCAGGGACCTACGAGCAGTACTTC.

This clonotype was detected many times. This sequence joins TRBV6-1 and TRBJ2-1, with D maybe TRBD2 (6 bases). CDR1 and CDR2 (germline): MNHNS, SASEGT. The V end lost 6 bases, the J end lost 6 bases, and 12 bases lay between the germline ends. The CDR3 loop spans 13 amino acids. DNA for the CDR3: TGTGCCAGCAGACCCTCCGGGAGCAATGAGCAGTTCTTC. Its protein product is CASRPSGSNEQFF.

In this sample, this clonotype turned up many times. This sequence joins TRBV12-3 or TRBV12-4 and TRBJ1-2; TRBD1 agrees at 10 bases. The V gene end was trimmed by 7 bases and the J gene end by 4 bases; junction bases not matched to a gene: 12. CDR3 size: 16 residues. For the CDR3, the DNA is TGTGCCAGCACCCTGGGACAGGGGCCGGCCCTCTATGGCTACACCTTC. Translation: CASTLGQGPALYGYTF.